Here is one TCR beta chain with its context. The antigen is not known. This sample is part of a study of cytomegalovirus exposure and HLA in healthy donors. Amplification used 60 Vbeta primers and 13 Jbeta primers. Repertoires were generated with immunoSEQ multiplex PCR, while TCRdb's copy carries only in-frame clones and drops some. The sample is made up of roughly 50,000 clones, and the top ten hold roughly 25% of it. Study-level points and caveats: Analysis was carried out at a later point, and it linked a missense DCLRE1C variant to TCR beta V- and J-gene trimming. Rarity held for most TCR sequences, but there were some public TCRs that occurred in many donors.

The CDR3 extends over 13 amino acids. Per germline, CDR1 SGHRS and CDR2 YFSETQ. V shed 0 bases and J shed 6 bases, with 7 bases lying between them. Sequences were obtained from PBMCs. This sequence originates from a man aged 35 to 55 in good health and CMV-seropositive. The rearrangement uses TRBV5-1 and TRBJ2-1; D is uncertain. Here the CDR3 reads CASSLAGSNEQFF. In DNA form, the CDR3 reads TGCGCCAGCAGCTTGGCTGGTAGCAATGAGCAGTTCTTC.